This is a list of T cell receptor beta chains from one sample in a study of radiation and T cells in renal cell carcinoma. Some clones are missing from TCRdb's copy, which holds only in-frame ones; the method was immunoSEQ multiplex PCR. The table lists about 49,000 clones, 83% of them singletons. Specimen: blood, collected from a patient whose treatment included radiotherapy and nephrectomy. These receptors all stem from a woman aged 70 to 79 with renal cell carcinoma. Both conserved end residues are part of each CDR3. A D gene is named only where the DNA matches it firmly. Clone size is not always given. Where it is, it says once, few, many or a class for expanded clones.

TRBJ2-5	.	.	TRBV5-1	CASHLLPTGGGETQYF	TGCGCCAGTCATCTGCTCCCCACGGGTGGGGGCGAGACCCAGTACTTC
TRBJ2-3	.	.	TRBV6-1	CATTLQGSDTQYF	TGTGCCACCACCCTACAGGGCTCAGATACGCAGTATTTT
TRBJ2-1	.	TRBD2	TRBV13	CASSLTSGRNEQFF	TGTGCCAGCAGCTTGACTAGCGGGCGTAATGAGCAGTTCTTC
TRBJ1-1	.	.	TRBV4-1	CASTNIRLNALYTEAFF	TGCGCCAGCACCAATATTCGATTAAATGCATTATACACTGAAGCTTTCTTT
TRBJ1-1	.	.	TRBV2	CASSQTGTPRTNTEAFF	TGTGCCAGCAGTCAGACCGGGACGCCAAGGACCAACACTGAAGCTTTCTTT
TRBJ2-7	.	.	TRBV7-9	CASSRLGSYEQYF	TGTGCCAGCAGCCGGTTGGGGAGCTACGAGCAGTACTTC
TRBJ2-2	once	.	TRBV6-6	CASSYWAESTGELFF	TGTGCCAGCAGTTATTGGGCTGAGAGCACCGGGGAGCTGTTTTTT
TRBJ2-7	.	.	TRBV5-6	CASSLGGSSYEQYF	TGTGCCAGCAGCTTGGGGGGGTCGTCCTACGAGCAGTACTTC
TRBJ2-7	once	TRBD2	TRBV2	CASSYRLAGGLGEQYF	TGTGCCAGCAGTTATCGACTAGCGGGGGGGCTTGGTGAGCAGTACTTC
TRBJ2-2	.	.	TRBV6-6	CASSYSGLGTGELFF	TGTGCCAGCAGTTACTCGGGGTTGGGCACCGGGGAGCTGTTTTTT
TRBJ2-6	once	TRBD1	TRBV2	CASSDIGQGASGANVLTF	TGTGCCAGCAGTGATATAGGACAGGGGGCTTCTGGGGCCAACGTCCTGACTTTC
TRBJ1-5	.	.	TRBV2	CASSEGRGAQPQHF	TGTGCCAGCAGTGAAGGAAGGGGCGCTCAGCCCCAGCATTTT
TRBJ2-1	.	.	TRBV11-2	CASSLDGINYNEQFF	TGTGCCAGCAGCTTAGACGGAATTAACTACAATGAGCAGTTCTTC
TRBJ2-5	.	.	TRBV5-1	CASSLHTGNQETQYF	TGCGCCAGCAGCCTACACACAGGGAATCAAGAGACCCAGTACTTC
TRBJ2-4	.	TRBD1	TRBV2	CASSDGTVAKNIQYF	TGTGCCAGCAGTGACGGGACAGTAGCCAAAAACATTCAGTACTTC
TRBJ1-1	.	.	TRBV6-5	CASSYRTGTEAFF	TGTGCCAGCAGTTACCGTACCGGCACTGAAGCTTTCTTT
TRBJ2-2	.	TRBD1	TRBV5-1	CASSIQGAHTGELFF	TGCGCCAGCAGTATCCAGGGGGCACACACCGGGGAGCTGTTTTTT
TRBJ1-5	once	.	TRBV4-1	CASSQDPFNQPQHF	TGCGCCAGCAGCCAAGACCCGTTCAATCAGCCCCAGCATTTT
TRBJ1-5	.	.	TRBV7-2	CASSFRQNQPQHF	TGTGCCAGCAGCTTTCGACAGAATCAGCCCCAGCATTTT
TRBJ2-3	.	.	TRBV7-9	CASSLSGLLYF	TGTGCCAGCAGCTTGTCGGGACTGCTGTATTTT
TRBJ2-2	.	.	TRBV2	CASSGGPAWAGELFF	TGTGCCAGCAGTGGGGGACCCGCTTGGGCCGGGGAGCTGTTTTTT
TRBJ1-1	.	.	TRBV9	CASSATTEAFF	TGTGCCAGCAGCGCCACCACTGAAGCTTTCTTT
TRBJ1-6	.	TRBD1	TRBV10-2	CASGRQGADNSPLHF	TGCGCCAGCGGTCGCCAGGGGGCCGATAATTCACCCCTCCACTTT
TRBJ2-3	.	TRBD2	TRBV19	CASSIGVGTNTDTQYF	TGTGCCAGTAGTATCGGGGTGGGGACTAACACAGATACGCAGTATTTT
TRBJ1-3	.	.	TRBV14	CASSHLTAGSGNTIYF	TGTGCCAGCAGCCACCTAACGGCGGGTTCTGGAAACACCATATATTTT
TRBJ2-5	.	TRBD2	TRBV28	CASSGTSDETQYF	TGTGCCAGCAGTGGGACTAGCGATGAGACCCAGTACTTC
TRBJ2-4	.	.	TRBV9	CASSASFDAGTARDIQYF	TGTGCCAGCAGCGCCTCCTTTGACGCCGGGACCGCGAGAGACATTCAGTACTTC
TRBJ2-7	once	TRBD1	TRBV19	CASSHNPGTAYEQYF	TGTGCCAGTAGTCACAACCCCGGGACAGCGTACGAGCAGTACTTC
TRBJ2-3	.	TRBD2	TRBV6-6	CASTIAGGPGDTQYF	TGTGCCAGCACCATAGCGGGGGGGCCTGGAGATACGCAGTATTTT
TRBJ1-4	.	.	TRBV19	CASSIQPMKGEKLFF	TGTGCCAGTAGTATACAGCCGATGAAGGGGGAAAAACTGTTTTTT
TRBJ1-1	.	TRBD1	TRBV12-5	CASGKDRYTEAFF	TGTGCTAGTGGCAAGGACAGGTACACTGAAGCTTTCTTT
TRBJ1-2	.	.	TRBV5-5	CASSRLQESYGYTF	TGTGCCAGCAGCAGGCTACAGGAATCCTATGGCTACACCTTC
TRBJ2-3	.	TRBD1	TRBV2	CASSLAGTGRTDTQYF	TGTGCCAGCAGTTTAGCCGGGACAGGTCGCACAGATACGCAGTATTTT
TRBJ2-2	.	.	TRBV9	CASSVGQGNTGELFF	TGTGCCAGCAGCGTAGGGCAGGGCAACACCGGGGAGCTGTTTTTT
TRBJ1-2	.	.	TRBV19	CASSLGTTNGYTF	TGTGCCAGTAGTCTAGGGACAACCAATGGCTACACCTTC
TRBJ2-1	.	.	TRBV7-8	CASSGSRVWGLKNEQFF	TGTGCCAGCAGCGGCAGTCGGGTCTGGGGGCTGAAGAATGAGCAGTTCTTC
TRBJ2-7	.	TRBD1	TRBV27	CARQVRDRPSYEQYF	TGTGCCAGACAGGTGAGGGACAGACCATCCTACGAGCAGTACTTC